The entry below gives a single T cell receptor (beta chain) sequence along with its context. This sample is part of a study of shared clonotypes between healthy human individuals. Measured with immunoSEQ multiplex PCR; TCRdb has only the in-frame clones, and not every one. This sample yields over 1.5 million clones, of which approximately 98% are seen a single time; around 0.45% belongs to the top ten. Germline-derived CDR1 and CDR2 are MDHEN and SYDVKM. This CDR3 is 16 amino acids long. The V segment lost 4 bases and the J segment 5 bases; nucleotides outside the gene matches: 9. The chain combines TRBV28 with TRBJ2-2; 8 bases fit TRBD2. This TCR came from a man aged 30 to 45 in good health. Sequenced input: naive CD4+ T cells sorted from blood. Indicated subset: CD45RA+ positively selected. The CDR3 spells CASSSTSGGWTGELFF. The CDR3 coding sequence is TGTGCCAGCAGTTCTACTAGCGGAGGGTGGACCGGGGAGCTGTTTTTT.